This TCR beta chain originates from a study of shared clonotypes between healthy human individuals. Study information: Plates per donor: three CD4 naive, three CD4 memory, two CD8 naive, one CD8 memory. General study points: Only a few donors were included, so the genetic and exposure-history diversity represented was limited.

The assay was run at deep level. The method was immunoSEQ multiplex PCR; TCRdb's version includes in-frame clones alone and lacks a portion of them. Seen here are millions of clones, approximately 94% observed once, and the top ten hold 0.9% to 1.4%. Positive CCR7 selection of CD45RO-negative cells yielded the naive CD8 cells, and terminally differentiated effector memory CD45RA+ cells were excluded. Germline-derived CDR1 and CDR2 are MGHRA and YSYEKL. The V gene lost 3 bases and the J gene lost 7 bases, with 16 bases spanning the gap. This CDR3 region has 15 residues. Notes on this clone: Its antigen is as yet unknown.

Sequencing was performed on naive CD8+ T cells sorted from blood. The rearrangement joins TRBV4-1 to TRBJ2-4; D call uncertain. This receptor was taken from a young man in good health. The CDR3, as DNA: TGCGCCAGCAGCCAGGAAGCCTCACAGAGTAACATTCAGTACTTC. As protein: CASSQEASQSNIQYF.